The 6 T cell receptor beta chains below all came from one sample that was sequenced in a study of blood T cell repertoires in COVID-19. Clones were sequenced by immunoSEQ multiplex PCR, and TCRdb holds only the in-frame ones, with some missing. This table has roughly 110,000 clones, roughly 80% appearing once. The specimen was peripheral blood. Receptor source: a human donor in a cohort sampled during active COVID-19.

This sequence joins TRBV3-1 (or the pseudogene TRBV3-2) and TRBJ2-3; possibly TRBD2 for D (6 bases). With 5 bases removed from V and 10 bases from J, the gap between germline ends came to 19 bases. The CDR3 covers 14 residues. Germline V gives CDR1 LGHDT, CDR2 YNNKEL (reference sequence). The CDR3 loop reads CASSSTHSGEAQYF. The CDR3 DNA is TGTGCCAGCAGCTCCACCCATTCTGGGGAGGCGCAGTATTTT.

This chain joins TRBV9 and TRBJ1-4; D is perhaps TRBD1 (5 bases). V was cut by 4 bases and J by 4 bases, with 14 bases left in between. The germline V gene has CDR1 SGDLS and CDR2 YYNGEE. The CDR3 spans 15 residues. The CDR3 DNA is TGTGCCAGCAGCACCACGTGGGGGGTTAATGAAAAACTGTTTTTT. Translating gives CASSTTWGVNEKLFF.

The chain employs TRBV30 and TRBJ2-1, with a tentative D call TRBD1 (6 bases). The germline gives CDR1 GTSNPN, CDR2 SVGIG (reference sequence). V was cut by 6 bases and J by 0 bases, with 12 bases left in between. CDR3 size: 14 residues. The CDR3 coding sequence is TGTGCCTGCCCCGGACAGAGCTCCTACAATGAGCAGTTCTTC. Its protein product is CACPGQSSYNEQFF.

The V gene is TRBV10-3, the J gene TRBJ2-7, with a tentative D call TRBD2 (5 bases). The CDR3 totals 13 residues. The V end lost 8 bases, the J end lost 0 bases, and 11 bases lay between the germline ends. In germline, CDR1 is ENHRY, CDR2 SYGVKD. The CDR3 protein is CAILGDSSYEQYV. Written as DNA, the CDR3 is TGTGCCATCCTCGGGGATAGCTCCTACGAGCAGTACGTC.

J is TRBJ1-1 and V is TRBV18; no definite D call. CDR1 is KGHSH and CDR2 is LQKENI in the germline V gene. CDR3 length: 14 residues. The V gene lost 6 bases and the J gene lost 3 bases, with 14 bases spanning the gap. The DNA for the CDR3 is TGTGCCAGCTCCCCGCCCGAACAGTACACTGAAGCTTTCTTT. Translation: CASSPPEQYTEAFF. The full variable domain, its missing parts supplied by reference TRBV18 and TRBJ1-1, is NAGVMQNPRHLVRRRGQEARLRCSPMKGHSHVYWYRQLPEEGLKFMVYLQKENIIDESGMPKERFSAEFPKEGPSILRIQQVVRGDSAAYFCASSPPEQYTEAFFGQGTRLTVV.

The chain employs TRBV11-2 and TRBJ1-1; 8 bases fit TRBD1. V was clipped by 1 base and J by 10 bases; unmatched bases: 8. This CDR3 is built from 14 residues. Germline lookup yields CDR1 SGHAT and CDR2 FQNNGV. The CDR3 here is CASSLGAGGGLAFF. CDR3 in DNA: TGTGCCAGCAGCTTAGGGGCAGGGGGCGGGTTAGCTTTCTTT.